Included here is one T cell receptor beta chain sequence, with context. This CDR3 contains 14 residues. V was clipped by 5 bases and J by 5 bases, with 13 bases between them. Looked up from germline, CDR1 is SNHLY and CDR2 is FYNNEI. The sample originates from a study of cytomegalovirus exposure and HLA in healthy donors. Only in-frame clones appear in the TCRdb table, and some are missing; sequencing was by immunoSEQ multiplex PCR. The sample has 350,000 or so clones, 80% to 90% seen once; the top ten hold about 0.91%. The chain links TRBV2 to TRBJ1-5; D is perhaps TRBD1 (6 bases). The TCR was taken from a woman between 18 and 29 years old in good health and CMV-seronegative. The sequenced sample consisted of PBMCs. CDR3 sequence: CASSLQGSHQPQHF. CDR3 in DNA: TGTGCCAGCAGTCTACAGGGTTCGCATCAGCCCCAGCATTTT.